The T cell receptor beta chain under discussion was sequenced for a study of human T cells and chemical hapten exposure. During construction of the library, unique molecular identifiers were attached to individual cDNA molecules for quantitative, reproducible TCR counting. TCRdb ran MiXCR on the 5' RACE reads and lists one entry per CDR3 protein. Counted here are 110,000 or so distinct CDR3 sequences, approximately 19% occurring once; the ten biggest clones make up around 2.7%. Germline V gene data show CDR1 as MDHEN and CDR2 as SYDVKM. The CDR3 has 12 residues. The ends lost 3 bases at V and 15 bases at J; junction bases unmatched: 7. Points from the study as a whole: The number of TCRs above 1 in 1000 frequency did not change after DPC sensitization.

Only a few counts were recorded for this clonotype. Its antigen is not known. Sequencing started from total RNA isolated from unfractionated whole blood. This rearrangement joins TRBV28 to TRBJ2-1, with 8 bases identical to TRBD2. The sequence was collected from a human donor in good health. CDR3 protein: CASSLGRLAGFF. The CDR3 DNA sequence: TGTGCCAGCAGTTTGGGCCGGCTAGCGGGGTTCTTC.